This entry lists 23 T cell receptor beta chains sequenced from one sample in a study of tumor and adjacent non-tumor tissue in lung cancer. TCRbeta libraries were built with three rounds of nested PCR, modified from ARM-PCR. TCRdb used MiXCR to reprocess the multiplex PCR reads, holding one entry per CDR3 protein. The data hold around 210,000 distinct CDR3 sequences, with 71% observed a single time. This sample's RNA came from whole unsorted tissue. The sequenced material came from lung tumor tissue. All receptors come from a man in his 60s with non-small cell lung cancer.

The CDR3 spells CASSLDPGDEQFF. CDR3 DNA sequence: TGTGCCAGCAGCTTGGACCCTGGAGATGAGCAGTTCTTC. The V call is TRBV7-8, the J call TRBJ2-1; D unclear. Trimming removed 3 bases from V and 8 bases from J, with 11 bases in between. Germline CDR1 reads SGHVS; CDR2 reads FQNEAQ. The CDR3 consists of 13 residues.

The chain is built from TRBV7-9 and TRBJ2-3; D may correspond to TRBD1 or TRBD2 (5 bases each). Germline CDR1 reads SEHNR; CDR2 reads FQNEAQ (reference sequence). The germline V and J ends were trimmed by 9 bases and 7 bases, with 14 bases remaining between them. The CDR3 extends over 12 amino acids. The CDR3 DNA sequence: TGTGCCAGGAGCCGGGGCCCTTATACGCAGTATTTT. Translating gives CARSRGPYTQYF.

This clonotype came up once. The gene calls are TRBV10-3 and TRBJ1-2; possible D gene TRBD1, 5 bases. Germline CDR1 ENHRY, CDR2 SYGVKD. The CDR3 totals 13 residues. Trimming took 0 bases from V and 4 from J, leaving 6 bases between them. CDR3 protein: CAISESDIYGYTF. As DNA, the CDR3 is TGTGCCATCAGTGAGTCGGACATCTATGGCTACACCTTC.

This clonotype appeared a single time. The V call is TRBV6-2 or TRBV6-3, the J call TRBJ2-1; no clear D. Per germline, CDR1 MNHEY and CDR2 SVGEGT. Trimming cost V 8 bases and J 4 bases, with 15 bases left between them. CDR3 length equals 14 residues. The CDR3 spells CASQDVVGYNEQFF. The CDR3 DNA reads TGTGCCAGCCAGGACGTTGTGGGTTACAATGAGCAGTTCTTC.

Regarding this clonotype: A read error may explain this, as a much larger clone is one base away. The chain combines TRBV20-1 with TRBJ2-5, with 8 bases identical to TRBD2. CDR3 length: 14 amino acids. Germline trimming cut 0 bases from V and 4 bases from J; bases unmatched to any gene: 4. Germline-derived CDR1 and CDR2 are DFQATT and SNEGSKA (reference sequence). CDR3 residues: CSAREDLAGETQYF. The CDR3 DNA is TGCAGTGCTAGAGAAGATCTAGCGGGAGAGACCCAGTACTTC.

Comments on this clonotype: Germline and junction disagree at one end, which may indicate a read error. This chain connects TRBV11-2 to TRBJ2-5, with D unresolved. Germline V gives CDR1 SGHAT, CDR2 FQNNGV. The CDR3 consists of 14 residues. The CDR3 protein is CASSLVGREEAQYF. The CDR3 bases are TGTGCCAGCAGCTTAGTCGGCAGAGAAGAGGCCCAGTACTTT.

There are many counts of this clonotype. The chain uses TRBV5-5 and TRBJ2-1, with TRBD2 matching over 8 bases. The CDR3 has 16 amino acids. With V trimmed by 1 base and J by 5 bases, 8 bases remained unmatched. Germline V gene data show CDR1 as SGHKS and CDR2 as YYEKEE (reference sequence). CDR3 in amino acids: CASSLQPGGADNEQFF. For the CDR3, the DNA is TGTGCCAGCAGCTTGCAACCGGGGGGGGCCGACAATGAGCAGTTCTTC.

This clonotype was detected only once. This chain links TRBV5-1 with TRBJ2-1; perhaps TRBD1 as D (5 bases). V dropped 4 bases and J dropped 12 bases, with 14 bases sitting between them. Germline V gene lookup returns CDR1 SGHRS and CDR2 YFSETQ. The CDR3 sequence is 12 residues long. The CDR3 here is CASSPGMCPQFF. The CDR3, as DNA: TGCGCCAGCAGCCCAGGGATGTGTCCGCAGTTCTTC.

Details on this clonotype: Since no conserved phenylalanine or tryptophan closes the CDR3, a read error is the likely cause. The chain has TRBV11-1 and TRBJ2-7; the match to TRBD2 covers 11 bases. Per germline, CDR1 SGHAT and CDR2 FQDESV (reference sequence). The CDR3 totals 16 residues. The CDR3 sequence is CGNSSRTSGFAYEQYL. The DNA of the CDR3 is TGTGGCAACAGCTCGCGGACTAGCGGGTTTGCCTACGAGCAGTACCTC.

V and J are TRBV11-2 and TRBJ2-3; 8 bases line up with TRBD2. Per germline, CDR1 SGHAT and CDR2 FQNNGV. This CDR3 has 16 amino acids. V gave up 5 bases and J gave up 7 bases; unmatched junction bases: 14. CDR3 protein: CASSTGLTGGRNTQYF. CDR3 DNA sequence: TGTGCCAGCAGCACTGGACTAACGGGGGGGCGAAATACGCAGTATTTT.

This clonotype appeared many times. V gene TRBV6-6 combines with J gene TRBJ1-2, with a weak D call TRBD1 (6 bases). The CDR3 length is 14 residues. The V end lost 7 bases, the J end lost 1 base, and 13 bases lay between the germline ends. The V gene's germline CDR1 is MNHNY and CDR2 SVGAGI (reference sequence). The CDR3 here is CASTRTDLNYGYTF. The CDR3 DNA sequence: TGTGCCAGCACCCGGACAGATCTTAACTATGGCTACACCTTC.

The chain uses TRBV1 and TRBJ2-7. TRBV1 is tagged as a pseudogene. CDR3 length: 12 residues. The CDR3 loop is CTNSGVRYEQYF. The DNA for the CDR3 is TGCACCAACAGCGGGGTACGCTACGAACAGTACTTC.

This chain connects TRBV29-1 to TRBJ2-1, with D maybe TRBD1 (5 bases). The length of the CDR3 is 16 residues. Trimming stripped 4 bases from V and 4 bases from J, with 20 bases between. The V gene's germline CDR1 is SQVTM and CDR2 ANQGSEA. This CDR3 is CSVVLGRGSSYNEQFF. For the CDR3, the DNA is TGCAGCGTTGTATTAGGTAGGGGAAGCTCATACAATGAGCAGTTCTTC.

The CDR3: CASSLVPGEADTQYF. As DNA, the CDR3 is TGTGCCAGCAGCTTGGTGCCAGGGGAGGCAGATACGCAGTATTTT. This rearrangement joins TRBV5-5 to TRBJ2-3, with D perhaps matching TRBD1 or TRBD2 (6 bases each). The germline V gene encodes CDR1 SGHKS and CDR2 YYEKEE (reference sequence). V was pared by 0 bases and J by 4 bases, with 12 bases between. The CDR3 spans 15 residues.

As regards this clonotype: A much larger clone lies a single base off, so this may be a read error. Since no conserved phenylalanine or tryptophan closes the CDR3, a read error is the likely cause. The genes are TRBV20-1 and TRBJ1-2; 8 bases fit TRBD1. This CDR3 region has 13 residues. V lost 5 bases and J lost 8; bases outside the gene matches: 10. Germline values: CDR1 DFQATT, CDR2 SNEGSKA (reference sequence). CDR3 sequence reads: CSAGTSGQGGYTS. The CDR3 DNA follows: TGCAGTGCTGGAACCTCCGGACAGGGAGGCTACACCTCC.

The rearrangement links TRBV11-1 to TRBJ2-2, with D hard to call. Trimming cost V 10 bases and J 7 bases, with 19 bases left between them. This CDR3 is 14 amino acids long. Germline V CDR1 and CDR2: SGHAT, FQDESV (reference sequence). For the CDR3, the DNA is TGTGCCATCATCCGAGAGAAAGGGATCGGGGAGCTGTTTTTT. Protein product: CAIIREKGIGELFF.

The chain joins TRBV29-1 to TRBJ1-2; TRBD1 matches 7 bases. The J segment lost 1 base and the V segment lost 7 bases, leaving 6 bases of the junction unmatched. Germline assignment: CDR1 SQVTM and CDR2 ANQGSEA. The CDR3 consists of 13 residues. The CDR3 reads CSASRDSNYGYTF. The CDR3 nucleotides are TGCAGCGCCAGCCGGGACAGTAACTATGGCTACACCTTC. Together with reference TRBV29-1 and TRBJ1-2, the CDR3 gives the full variable domain: SAVISQKPSRDICQRGTSLTIQCQVDSQVTMMFWYRQQPGQSLTLIATANQGSEATYESGFVIDKFPISRPNLTFSTLTVSNMSPEDSSIYLCSASRDSNYGYTFGSGTRLTVV.

The chain links TRBV20-1 to TRBJ1-5; possible D gene TRBD1, 5 bases. Germline V gene sequence: CDR1 DFQATT, CDR2 SNEGSKA (reference sequence). Trimming removed 2 bases from V and 8 bases from J, with 25 bases in between. The CDR3 is 17 residues long. CDR3: CSARTSIRADSDKPQHF. The CDR3 coding sequence is TGCAGTGCTAGAACATCCATTAGGGCAGACAGTGATAAGCCCCAGCATTTT.

In regard to this clonotype: Compared with germline, one end of the junction differs, possibly owing to a read error. The V gene is TRBV6-5, the J gene TRBJ2-1; a weak D match, TRBD2 (5 bases). Looked up from germline, CDR1 is MNHEY and CDR2 is SVGAGI. The CDR3 runs 13 residues. CDR3 sequence: CVSGRRIYNEQFF. In DNA, the CDR3 is TGTGTCAGCGGCAGGCGCATCTACAATGAGCAGTTCTTC.

With respect to this clonotype: A read error may account for a junction end that differs from germline. The CDR3 region has the DNA TGTGCCAGCAGCCCGGGGGGGCCTAGCACAGATACGCAGTGTTTT. It specifies CASSPGGPSTDTQCF. The chain combines TRBV13 with TRBJ2-3; 8 bases fit TRBD2. CDR1 is PRHDT and CDR2 is FYEKMQ in the germline V gene (reference sequence). CDR3 size: 15 residues.

The chain is built from TRBV20-1 and TRBJ2-1; D is possibly TRBD2 (8 bases). The germline V and J ends were trimmed by 5 bases and 9 bases, with 26 bases remaining between them. From germline, CDR1 is DFQATT and CDR2 SNEGSKA (reference sequence). The CDR3 is 16 residues long. The chain's CDR3 is CSARSRTGSGRGEQFF. The CDR3 bases are TGCAGTGCTCGGAGCCGGACAGGAAGCGGGAGAGGTGAGCAGTTCTTC.

Points on this clonotype: This may be a read error, as it is one base from a much larger clone. The chain uses TRBV4-3 and TRBJ2-6; maybe TRBD1 (6 bases). The CDR3 runs to 18 residues. The V and J ends lost 2 bases and 6 bases respectively, with 20 bases between them. In germline, CDR1 is LGHNA, CDR2 YSLEER. The CDR3 DNA reads TGCGCCAGCAGCCAATGGGCCCCCAGGGGCAGTGTGGCCAACGTCCTGACTTTC. Translating it yields CASSQWAPRGSVANVLTF.

In the case of this clonotype: The junction shows a germline mismatch at one end, possibly a read error. V gene TRBV20-1 combines with J gene TRBJ2-5, with 12 bases fitting TRBD2. Germline lookup yields CDR1 DFQATT and CDR2 SNEGSKA (reference sequence). The CDR3 totals 15 residues. CDR3 protein: CSASSSGGVGETEYF. The CDR3, as DNA: TGCAGTGCTAGTTCTAGCGGGGGGGTCGGAGAGACCGAGTACTTC.